This T cell receptor (beta chain) stems from a study of T cells in women clearing cervical HPV infection. Across the study: Case blood drawn at lesion detection; control blood after infection cleared. Cases' blood sampling followed lesion detection by median roughly five months (90 to 200).

Of note for this clone: Its matching antigen is unknown. The read terminates 3 residues before the CDR3 end, so the remaining end is supplied by the germline J gene. Other DNA variants within this sample encode the same CDR3.

immunoSEQ multiplex PCR used an average of about 1.3 ug genomic DNA. TCRdb keeps only in-frame clones here, not all; method: immunoSEQ multiplex PCR. The sample table includes about 33,000 clones. V was pared by 5 bases and J by 4 bases, with 9 bases between. Germline CDR1 reads LNHDA; CDR2 reads SQIVND (reference sequence). The CDR3 has 13 residues. Overall study results and limits: TRBV6-7 relative abundance averaged roughly 0.1% in cases and more than 0.15% in controls.

The sample was blood buffy coat. The genes are TRBV19 and TRBJ2-1, with D possibly TRBD2 on 6 matching bases. This receptor was obtained from a woman aged 18 to 75 with a cervical HPV16 infection that either progressed to CIN3+ or cleared (not recorded which). The chain's CDR3 is CASSPRGYNEQFF. Incomplete CDR3 DNA: TGTGCCAGTAGTCCCCGGGGGTACAATGAG. Drawing the rest from reference TRBV19 and TRBJ2-1, the complete variable domain is DGGITQSPKYLFRKEGQNVTLSCEQNLNHDAMYWYRQDPGQGLRLIYYSQIVNDFQKGDIAEGYSVSREKKESFPLTVTSAQKNPTAFYLCASSPRGYNEQFFGPGTRLTVL.